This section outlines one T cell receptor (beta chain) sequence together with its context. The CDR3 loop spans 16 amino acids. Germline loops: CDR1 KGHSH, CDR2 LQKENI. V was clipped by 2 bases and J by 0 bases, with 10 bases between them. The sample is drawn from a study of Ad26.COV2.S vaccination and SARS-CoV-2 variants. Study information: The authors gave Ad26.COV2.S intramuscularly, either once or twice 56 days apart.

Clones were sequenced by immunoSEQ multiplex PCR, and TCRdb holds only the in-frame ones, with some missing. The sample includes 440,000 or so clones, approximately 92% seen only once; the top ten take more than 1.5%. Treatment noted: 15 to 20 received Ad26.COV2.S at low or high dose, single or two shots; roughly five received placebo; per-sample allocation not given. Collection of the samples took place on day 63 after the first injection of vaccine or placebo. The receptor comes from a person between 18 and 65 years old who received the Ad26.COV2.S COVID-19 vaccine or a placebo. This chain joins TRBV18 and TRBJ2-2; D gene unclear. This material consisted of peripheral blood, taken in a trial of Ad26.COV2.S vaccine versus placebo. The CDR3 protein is CASSPETPANTGELFF. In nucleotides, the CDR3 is TGTGCCAGCTCACCAGAGACACCCGCGAACACCGGGGAGCTGTTTTTT.